These 4 T cell receptor beta chains were all obtained from the same sample, sequenced in a study of siplizumab effects on memory and regulatory T cells (dated by TCRdb to about 2019). The library relied on the immunoSEQ multiplex PCR assay. TCRdb re-hosts the immuneACCESS table, in-frame sequences only. Its copies lack some clones; in the studies checked, an unresolved V gene accounts for under half of them, and the cause for the rest is not known. Present in this sample are over 100,000 clones, 92% of which were seen just once. Under 0.75% of the sample goes to the ten largest clones. Specimen: Tregs sorted from blood. Source of these receptors: a human donor in good health.

The V and J genes are TRBV6-6 and TRBJ2-7; D unclear. This CDR3 spans 14 amino acids. The germline gives CDR1 MNHNY, CDR2 SVGAGI (reference sequence). Between the trimmed V and J ends, which lost 2 bases and 1 base, there was a span of 9 bases. The CDR3 region has the DNA TGTGCCAGCAGTTACCCGGTCCCATCCTACGAGCAGTACTTC. Translating it yields CASSYPVPSYEQYF.

This chain joins TRBV6-6 and TRBJ2-5; D is unclear. Germline lookup yields CDR1 MNHNY and CDR2 SVGAGI (reference sequence). Trimming cost V 0 bases and J 0 bases, with 5 bases left between them. The CDR3 runs 14 residues. The CDR3 loop is CASSYSGNQETQYF. In DNA form, the CDR3 reads TGTGCCAGCAGTTACTCGGGCAACCAAGAGACCCAGTACTTC.

The chain uses TRBV9 and TRBJ2-6; 8 bases map to TRBD2. Per the germline V gene, CDR1 is SGDLS and CDR2 is YYNGEE. This CDR3 contains 17 residues. Losses at the gene ends were 0 bases for V and 1 base for J; bases not matched to a gene: 3. Here the CDR3 DNA reads TGTGCCAGCAGCGTAGGTGGCGGGGGGTCTGGGGCCAACGTCCTGACTTTC. Encoded protein: CASSVGGGGSGANVLTF.

For this clone: Germline and junction disagree at one end, which may indicate a read error. The J gene is TRBJ1-2, the V gene TRBV29-1, with TRBD1 identical over 9 bases. Germline CDR1 and CDR2: SQVTM and ANQGSEA. The CDR3 runs 13 residues. The CDR3 DNA sequence: TGTAAAGCCGGGACAGGGATCGACTATGGCTACACCTTC. Protein sequence: CKAGTGIDYGYTF.